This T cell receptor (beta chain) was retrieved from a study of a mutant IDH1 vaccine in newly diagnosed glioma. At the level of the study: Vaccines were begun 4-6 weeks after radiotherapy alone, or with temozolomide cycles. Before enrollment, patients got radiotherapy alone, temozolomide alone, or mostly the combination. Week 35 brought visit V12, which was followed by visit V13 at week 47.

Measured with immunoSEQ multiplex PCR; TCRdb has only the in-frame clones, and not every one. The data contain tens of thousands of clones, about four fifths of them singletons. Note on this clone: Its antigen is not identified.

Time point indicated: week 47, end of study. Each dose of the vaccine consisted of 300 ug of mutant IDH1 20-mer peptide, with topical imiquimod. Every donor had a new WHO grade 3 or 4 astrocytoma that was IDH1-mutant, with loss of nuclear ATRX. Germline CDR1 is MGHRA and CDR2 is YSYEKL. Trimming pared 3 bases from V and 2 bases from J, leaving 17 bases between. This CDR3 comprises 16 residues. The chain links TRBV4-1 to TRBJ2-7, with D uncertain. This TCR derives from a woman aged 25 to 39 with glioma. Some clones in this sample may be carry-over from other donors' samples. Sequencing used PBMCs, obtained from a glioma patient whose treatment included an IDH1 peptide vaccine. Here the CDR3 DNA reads TGCGCCAGCAGCCAGGGATTGACTGGAAAAACCTACGAGCAGTACTTC. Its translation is CASSQGLTGKTYEQYF.